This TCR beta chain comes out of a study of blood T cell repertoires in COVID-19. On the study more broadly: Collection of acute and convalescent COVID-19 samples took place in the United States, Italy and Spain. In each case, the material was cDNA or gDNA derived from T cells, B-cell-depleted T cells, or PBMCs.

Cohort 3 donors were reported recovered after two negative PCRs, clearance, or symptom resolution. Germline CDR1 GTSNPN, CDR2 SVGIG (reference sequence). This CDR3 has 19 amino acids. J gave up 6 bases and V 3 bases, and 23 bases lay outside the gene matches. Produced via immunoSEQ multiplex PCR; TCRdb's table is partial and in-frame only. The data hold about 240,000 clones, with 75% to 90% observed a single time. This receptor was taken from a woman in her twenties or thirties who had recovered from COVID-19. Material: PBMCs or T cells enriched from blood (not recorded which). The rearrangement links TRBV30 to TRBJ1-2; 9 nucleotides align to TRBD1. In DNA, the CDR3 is TGTGCCTGGAGGCCTATAGGGTTCCGGGACAGGGAGGAGTGGCATGGCTACACCTTC. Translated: CAWRPIGFRDREEWHGYTF.